This T cell receptor beta chain derives from a study of CD8+CD57+ T cells in acquired aplastic anemia. Study-wide results and limits: The study found no significant CD8+ Simpson's diversity difference between patients and controls. Patients and controls shared 25 to 30 CD8+ CDR3 sequences, highly expressed in patients.

As for this clonotype: Its antigen is not identified.

The CDR3 sequence is 15 residues long. V trimming: 3 bases; J trimming: 4 bases; junction bases outside the gene matches: 9. CDR1 DFQATT and CDR2 SNEGSKA come from the germline V gene (reference sequence). The template for TCR beta VDJ and CDR3 sequence profiling was genomic DNA. One entry per CDR3 protein results from TCRdb running MiXCR on the reads. Of hundreds of thousands of distinct CDR3 sequences listed, around 68% are singletons. The gene calls are TRBV20-1 and TRBJ2-3, with TRBD2 matching over 8 bases. The TCR was taken from a human donor in good health, serving as a control. The sequenced sample was sorted CD4+, CD8+, or CD8+CD57+ T cells (not recorded which) from PBMCs. The CDR3 DNA is TGCAGTGCTAGCGGACTAGCCCAGCACTCAGATACGCAGTATTTT. This encodes CSASGLAQHSDTQYF.